This is a list of T cell receptor beta chains from one sample in a study of blood T cell repertoires in COVID-19. Assay: immunoSEQ multiplex PCR; the TCRdb copy retains only in-frame clones and omits some. The data hold roughly 69,000 clones, with over 65% observed a single time. Sequencing was done on a sample of peripheral blood. These receptors all stem from a man in his 60s with COVID-19, enrolled during active disease. CDR3s include the opening cysteine and the closing phenylalanine or tryptophan. D genes are given only for firm matches. Some rows mark clone size as missing; the rest say once, few, many or name a class of expanded clone.

j_gene: TRBJ2-5
d_gene: -
abundance: -
v_gene: TRBV6-5
CDR3aa: CASSAGAETQYF
CDR3nt: TGTGCCAGCAGCGCAGGGGCGGAGACCCAGTACTTC

j_gene: TRBJ1-1
d_gene: TRBD1
abundance: -
v_gene: TRBV7-9
CDR3aa: CASSPDTGERTEAFF
CDR3nt: TGTGCCAGCAGCCCAGACACAGGGGAGAGAACTGAAGCTTTCTTT

j_gene: TRBJ2-2
d_gene: TRBD2
abundance: once
v_gene: TRBV7-9
CDR3aa: CASSRGGANTGELFF
CDR3nt: TGTGCCAGCAGCCGCGGGGGGGCGAACACCGGGGAGCTGTTTTTT

j_gene: TRBJ2-7
d_gene: -
abundance: -
v_gene: TRBV5-6
CDR3aa: CASNVKGGYEQYF
CDR3nt: TGTGCCAGCAATGTTAAAGGGGGCTACGAGCAGTACTTC

j_gene: TRBJ2-5
d_gene: TRBD2
abundance: once
v_gene: TRBV11-2
CDR3aa: CASSRTSGRQETQYF
CDR3nt: TGTGCCAGCAGCCGGACTAGCGGCCGCCAAGAGACCCAGTACTTC

j_gene: TRBJ2-2
d_gene: TRBD2
abundance: -
v_gene: TRBV14
CDR3aa: CASSQGPSGGRVTGELFF
CDR3nt: TGTGCCAGCAGCCAAGGTCCCAGCGGGGGGCGAGTCACCGGGGAGCTGTTTTTT

j_gene: TRBJ2-7
d_gene: -
abundance: once
v_gene: TRBV6-5
CDR3aa: CASLTGPLGEQYF
CDR3nt: TGTGCCAGCCTAACAGGGCCTTTAGGTGAGCAGTACTTC

j_gene: TRBJ2-5
d_gene: TRBD1
abundance: -
v_gene: TRBV7-3
CDR3aa: CASSLGLVAGGAGETQYF
CDR3nt: TGTGCCAGCAGCTTAGGATTAGTAGCAGGGGGCGCGGGAGAGACCCAGTACTTC

j_gene: TRBJ2-4
d_gene: -
abundance: once
v_gene: TRBV3-1/TRBV3-2
CDR3aa: CASSQEGSKNIQYF
CDR3nt: TGTGCCAGCAGCCAAGAAGGGAGCAAAAACATTCAGTACTTC

j_gene: TRBJ1-3
d_gene: -
abundance: -
v_gene: TRBV28
CDR3aa: CASSLGFGGNTIYF
CDR3nt: TGTGCCAGCAGTTTAGGGTTCGGGGGAAACACCATATATTTT

j_gene: TRBJ1-1
d_gene: -
abundance: -
v_gene: TRBV7-9
CDR3aa: CASSKEDSFTAFF
CDR3nt: TGTGCCAGCTCGAAGGAAGACAGCTTTACAGCTTTCTTT

j_gene: TRBJ2-5
d_gene: TRBD1
abundance: -
v_gene: TRBV27
CDR3aa: CASRPRDRGGETQYF
CDR3nt: TGTGCCAGCAGACCCAGGGACAGGGGAGGCGAGACCCAGTACTTC

j_gene: TRBJ2-7
d_gene: -
abundance: -
v_gene: TRBV3-1/TRBV3-2
CDR3aa: CASSQWRVPYEQYF
CDR3nt: TGTGCCAGCAGCCAATGGAGGGTCCCCTACGAGCAGTACTTC

j_gene: TRBJ2-3
d_gene: -
abundance: -
v_gene: TRBV30
CDR3aa: CAWSYTLDTQYF
CDR3nt: TGTGCCTGGAGTTACACGTTGGATACGCAGTATTTT

j_gene: TRBJ1-2
d_gene: -
abundance: -
v_gene: TRBV7-9
CDR3aa: CASSLSGRPGGYGYTF
CDR3nt: TGTGCCAGCAGCTTATCGGGCCGGCCCGGGGGGTATGGCTACACCTTC

j_gene: TRBJ1-4
d_gene: TRBD1
abundance: -
v_gene: TRBV10-3
CDR3aa: CAISDWTGTEKLFF
CDR3nt: TGTGCCATCAGTGATTGGACAGGGACTGAAAAACTGTTTTTT

j_gene: TRBJ2-1
d_gene: -
abundance: -
v_gene: TRBV5-5
CDR3aa: CASSLEQSYNEQFF
CDR3nt: TGTGCCAGCAGCTTGGAACAATCTTACAATGAGCAGTTCTTC

j_gene: TRBJ2-1
d_gene: -
abundance: -
v_gene: TRBV5-4
CDR3aa: CASSSPRHLNEQFF
CDR3nt: TGTGCCAGCAGCTCGCCTCGACACCTCAATGAGCAGTTCTTC

j_gene: TRBJ1-3
d_gene: TRBD1
abundance: once
v_gene: TRBV7-9
CDR3aa: CASSGDRGDGNTIYF
CDR3nt: TGTGCCAGCAGCGGAGACAGGGGAGATGGAAACACCATATATTTT

j_gene: TRBJ1-2
d_gene: TRBD1
abundance: -
v_gene: TRBV7-9
CDR3aa: CASSVDRGPNGYTF
CDR3nt: TGTGCCAGCAGCGTAGACAGGGGGCCTAATGGCTACACCTTC

j_gene: TRBJ2-6
d_gene: -
abundance: few
v_gene: TRBV7-2
CDR3aa: CASSPRSTPGANVLTF
CDR3nt: TGTGCCAGCAGCCCACGGAGCACCCCTGGGGCCAACGTCCTGACTTTC

j_gene: TRBJ1-2
d_gene: -
abundance: -
v_gene: TRBV7-9
CDR3aa: CASSLRDRGLNYTF
CDR3nt: TGTGCCAGCAGCTTAAGGGATCGGGGGTTGAACTACACCTTC

j_gene: TRBJ2-3
d_gene: -
abundance: -
v_gene: TRBV19
CDR3aa: CASSIDPDQRPGRDTQYF
CDR3nt: TGTGCCAGTAGTATAGACCCCGACCAGAGACCGGGGAGAGATACGCAGTATTTT

j_gene: TRBJ2-7
d_gene: TRBD2
abundance: -
v_gene: TRBV28
CDR3aa: CASSPPPLAGGLYEQYF
CDR3nt: TGTGCCAGCAGCCCCCCACCGCTAGCGGGGGGATTATACGAGCAGTACTTC

j_gene: TRBJ1-1
d_gene: -
abundance: once
v_gene: TRBV28
CDR3aa: CASTFRGTEAFF
CDR3nt: TGTGCCAGCACCTTCAGGGGAACTGAAGCTTTCTTT

j_gene: TRBJ1-6
d_gene: -
abundance: -
v_gene: TRBV11-2
CDR3aa: CASSLEQGVPLHF
CDR3nt: TGTGCCAGCAGCTTAGAGCAGGGCGTACCCCTCCACTTT

j_gene: TRBJ2-5
d_gene: TRBD1
abundance: -
v_gene: TRBV5-1
CDR3aa: CASEKGQGASETQYF
CDR3nt: TGCGCCAGCGAAAAGGGACAGGGGGCCTCGGAGACCCAGTACTTC

j_gene: TRBJ1-5
d_gene: -
abundance: -
v_gene: TRBV27
CDR3aa: CASSPGLTNQPQHF
CDR3nt: TGTGCCAGCAGTCCAGGGCTTACCAATCAGCCCCAGCATTTT

j_gene: TRBJ2-5
d_gene: TRBD2
abundance: -
v_gene: TRBV14
CDR3aa: CASSQPGGAQYF
CDR3nt: TGTGCCAGCAGCCAACCGGGGGGGGCCCAGTACTTC

j_gene: TRBJ1-2
d_gene: -
abundance: -
v_gene: TRBV7-6
CDR3aa: CASSETPPPSYGYTF
CDR3nt: TGTGCCAGCAGCGAAACTCCCCCGCCGAGCTATGGCTACACCTTC

j_gene: TRBJ2-2
d_gene: -
abundance: -
v_gene: TRBV11-3
CDR3aa: CASSFPYNTGELFF
CDR3nt: TGTGCCAGCAGCTTCCCCTACAACACCGGGGAGCTGTTTTTT

j_gene: TRBJ2-3
d_gene: TRBD2
abundance: -
v_gene: TRBV29-1
CDR3aa: CSVEGSGSVGTDTQYF
CDR3nt: TGCAGCGTTGAAGGTAGCGGGAGTGTGGGCACAGATACGCAGTATTTT

j_gene: TRBJ2-2
d_gene: -
abundance: -
v_gene: TRBV5-4
CDR3aa: CASSRDRSGTGGELFF
CDR3nt: TGTGCCAGCAGTCGGGACAGGAGCGGGACGGGCGGGGAGCTGTTTTTT

j_gene: TRBJ2-7
d_gene: TRBD2
abundance: -
v_gene: TRBV24-1
CDR3aa: CATSDPTGGRDEQYF
CDR3nt: TGTGCCACCAGTGATCCGACTGGCGGGAGGGACGAGCAGTACTTC

j_gene: TRBJ1-5
d_gene: -
abundance: -
v_gene: TRBV28
CDR3aa: CASSLAGGGNQPQHF
CDR3nt: TGTGCCAGCAGCCTAGCGGGTGGCGGCAATCAGCCCCAGCATTTT